This TCR beta chain was profiled in a study of Tregs in tolerant kidney transplant recipients. Trimming removed 3 bases at V and 8 bases at J, with 14 bases between. Germline V gene data show CDR1 as PRHDT and CDR2 as FYEKMQ (reference sequence). The CDR3 runs to 14 residues. Assay: immunoSEQ multiplex PCR; the TCRdb copy retains only in-frame clones and omits some. Here the sample table reports around 3,000 clones. In terms of frequency, this clone is medium-sized. Its matching antigen is unknown. The read is 3 residues too short to cover the CDR3 end, so that end is filled in from the germline J gene. CFSE-labeled recipient PBMCs were cultured approximately 6 days with irradiated graft donor PBMCs, then FACS-sorted.

The rearrangement joins TRBV13 to TRBJ2-1, with D perhaps matching TRBD2 (5 bases). This specimen consisted of CD8+ T cells from blood cultured with allogeneic cells, obtained before the transplant. The sequence was obtained from a human patient who received a combined kidney and bone marrow transplant. The CDR3 reads CASSFLRGFDEQFF. The CDR3 DNA, read in part, is TGTGCCAGCAGCTTTTTACGGGGATTCGATGAG.